The clone carrying this T cell receptor beta chain appeared a few times. The length of the CDR3 is 14 residues. CDR1 SGHRS and CDR2 YFSETQ come from the germline V gene. The V end was cut by 0 bases, the J end by 7 bases, with 8 bases between. Measured with immunoSEQ multiplex PCR; TCRdb has only the in-frame clones, and not every one. Among approximately 270,000 clones listed, roughly 84% were seen once. These data come from a study of blood T cell repertoires in COVID-19. The chain links TRBV5-1 to TRBJ1-6, with no clear D. The sequenced sample consisted of peripheral blood. The TCR was taken from a person in their 70s with COVID-19, enrolled during active disease. DNA for the CDR3: TGCGCCAGCAGCTTGGTTGCGGGGAATTCACCCCTCCACTTT. Residues: CASSLVAGNSPLHF.